This TCR beta chain was observed in a study of cytomegalovirus exposure and HLA in healthy donors. This PCR relied on a set of 60 Vbeta primers and 13 Jbeta primers. Per the original methods: In a later analysis, of about 80 million unique beta chains, 9 million to 11 million appeared in at least two donors. Some clones are missing from TCRdb's copy, which holds only in-frame ones; the method was immunoSEQ multiplex PCR. V and J calls and clone size come straight from that table; D and trimming were deduced from the DNA. The table includes 150,000 to 200,000 clones, roughly an eighth detected once. With 1 base clipped from V and 8 bases from J, the junction kept 5 bases outside the gene matches. CDR3 length equals 14 residues. Germline values: CDR1 LNHNV, CDR2 YYDKDF (reference sequence). Study-wide points: Per a later analysis, HLA-associated TCR beta chains showed more clonal expansion than other, equally common TCR beta chains. A link between a missense DCLRE1C variant and TCR beta V- and J-gene trimming emerged from a later analysis. In a later analysis, an Asian-associated ancestry cluster reportedly showed fewer N-insertions than the approximately 670-donor mean.

This clone came up a few times. Its target is not known. The chain links TRBV15 to TRBJ1-1; TRBD1 matches 9 bases. The specimen was PBMCs. The sequence was collected from a man aged 50-59 years in good health and CMV-seropositive. The CDR3 reads CATSRGTGGREAFF. As DNA, the CDR3 is TGTGCCACCAGCAGAGGAACAGGGGGCAGGGAAGCTTTCTTT.